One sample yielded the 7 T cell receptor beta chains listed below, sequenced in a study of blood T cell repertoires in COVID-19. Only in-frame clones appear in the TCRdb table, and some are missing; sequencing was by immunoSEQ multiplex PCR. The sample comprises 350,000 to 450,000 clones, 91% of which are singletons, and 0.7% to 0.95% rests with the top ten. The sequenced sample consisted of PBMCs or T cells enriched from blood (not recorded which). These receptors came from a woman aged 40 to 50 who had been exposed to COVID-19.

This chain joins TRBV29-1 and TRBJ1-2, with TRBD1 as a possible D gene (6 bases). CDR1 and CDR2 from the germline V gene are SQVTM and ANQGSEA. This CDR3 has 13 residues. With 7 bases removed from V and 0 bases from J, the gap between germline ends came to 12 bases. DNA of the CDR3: TGCAGCGCCAGGGGTTCCGCTAACTATGGCTACACCTTC. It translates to CSARGSANYGYTF.

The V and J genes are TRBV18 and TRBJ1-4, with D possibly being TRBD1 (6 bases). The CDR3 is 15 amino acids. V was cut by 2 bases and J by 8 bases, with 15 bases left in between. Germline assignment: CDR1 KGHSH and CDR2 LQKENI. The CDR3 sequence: CASSPSGVPGEKLFF. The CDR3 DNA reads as TGTGCCAGCTCACCATCAGGGGTCCCTGGAGAAAAACTGTTTTTT.

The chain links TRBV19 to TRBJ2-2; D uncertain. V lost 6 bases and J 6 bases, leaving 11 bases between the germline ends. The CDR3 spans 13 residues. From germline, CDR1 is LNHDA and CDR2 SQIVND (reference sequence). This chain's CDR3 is CASRFSGPGELFF. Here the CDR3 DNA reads TGTGCCAGTAGGTTTTCGGGTCCCGGGGAGCTGTTTTTT.

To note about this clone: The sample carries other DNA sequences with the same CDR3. Here the CDR3 DNA reads TGTGCCAGCAGCCTGGGACAGGGAAGCAATCAGCCCCAGCATTTT. Translating it yields CASSLGQGSNQPQHF. This chain uses TRBV27 with TRBJ1-5; 9 nucleotides align to TRBD1. Germline V gene lookup returns CDR1 MNHEY and CDR2 SMNVEV (reference sequence). The J segment lost 1 base and the V segment lost 6 bases, leaving 4 bases of the junction unmatched. The CDR3 is made up of 15 amino acids.

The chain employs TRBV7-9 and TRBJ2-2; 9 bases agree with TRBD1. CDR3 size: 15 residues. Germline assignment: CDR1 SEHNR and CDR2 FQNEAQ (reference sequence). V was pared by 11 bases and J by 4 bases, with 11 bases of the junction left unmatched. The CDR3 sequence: CAGRTGQGFTGELFF. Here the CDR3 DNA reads TGTGCCGGGAGGACTGGACAGGGGTTCACCGGGGAGCTGTTTTTT.

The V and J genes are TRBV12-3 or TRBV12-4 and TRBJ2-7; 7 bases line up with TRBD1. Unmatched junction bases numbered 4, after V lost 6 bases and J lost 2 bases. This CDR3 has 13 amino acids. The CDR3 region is CASRRGQTYEQYF. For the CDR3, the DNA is TGTGCCAGCAGACGGGGACAGACCTACGAGCAGTACTTC.

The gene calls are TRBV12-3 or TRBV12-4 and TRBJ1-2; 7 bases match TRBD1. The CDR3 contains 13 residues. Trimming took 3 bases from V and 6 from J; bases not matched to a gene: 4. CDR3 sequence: CASSFGTVNGYTF. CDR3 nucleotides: TGTGCCAGCAGTTTTGGGACAGTGAATGGCTACACCTTC.